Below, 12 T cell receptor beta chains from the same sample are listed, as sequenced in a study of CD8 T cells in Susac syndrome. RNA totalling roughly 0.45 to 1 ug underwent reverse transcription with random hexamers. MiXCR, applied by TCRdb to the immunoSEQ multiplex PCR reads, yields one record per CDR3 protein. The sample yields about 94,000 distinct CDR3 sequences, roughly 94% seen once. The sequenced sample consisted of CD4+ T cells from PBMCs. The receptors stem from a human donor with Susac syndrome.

The CDR3: CSVPGLVTGELFF. The CDR3, as DNA: TGCAGTGTTCCGGGACTAGTCACCGGGGAGCTGTTTTTT. V is TRBV20-1 and J is TRBJ2-2, with 8 bases that match TRBD2. CDR1 is DFQATT, CDR2 SNEGSKA, per germline (reference sequence). The CDR3 loop spans 13 amino acids. V gave up 7 bases and J gave up 4 bases; unmatched junction bases: 5.

CDR3 nucleotide sequence: TGTGCCAGCAGCCGATGGGGGCTGGACAATGAGCAGTTCTTC. Its translation: CASSRWGLDNEQFF. This chain links TRBV27 with TRBJ2-1; D perhaps matches TRBD1 (6 bases). The CDR3 is 14 amino acids. From germline, CDR1 is MNHEY and CDR2 SMNVEV (reference sequence). V lost 6 bases and J lost 5, with 14 bases in between.

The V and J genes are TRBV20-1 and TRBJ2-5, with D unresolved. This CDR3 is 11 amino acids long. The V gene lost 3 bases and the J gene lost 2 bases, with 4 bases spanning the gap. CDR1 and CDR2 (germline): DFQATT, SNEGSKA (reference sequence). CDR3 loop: CSASVQETQYF. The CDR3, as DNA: TGCAGTGCTAGTGTTCAAGAGACCCAGTACTTC.

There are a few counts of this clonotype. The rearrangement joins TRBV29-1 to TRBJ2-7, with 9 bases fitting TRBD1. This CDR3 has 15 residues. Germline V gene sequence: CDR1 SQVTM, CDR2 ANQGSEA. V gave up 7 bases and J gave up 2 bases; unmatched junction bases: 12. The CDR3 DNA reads TGCAGCGCCAAAAAAACCGGGACAGGGACCTACGAGCAGTACTTC. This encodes CSAKKTGTGTYEQYF.

This CDR3 reads CAWSPPRAYEQYF. CDR3 coding DNA: TGTGCCTGGAGCCCGCCACGAGCATACGAGCAGTACTTC. This chain links TRBV30 with TRBJ2-7; D gene uncertain. Germline CDR1 GTSNPN, CDR2 SVGIG (reference sequence). The V and J ends lost 3 bases and 4 bases respectively, with 13 bases between them. The CDR3 extends over 13 amino acids. The full variable domain, completed using reference TRBV30 and TRBJ2-7, is SQTIHQWPATLVQPVGSPLSLECTVEGTSNPNLYWYRQAAGRGLQLLFYSVGIGQISSEVPQNLSASRPQDRQFILSSKKLLLSDSGFYLCAWSPPRAYEQYFGPGTRLTVT.

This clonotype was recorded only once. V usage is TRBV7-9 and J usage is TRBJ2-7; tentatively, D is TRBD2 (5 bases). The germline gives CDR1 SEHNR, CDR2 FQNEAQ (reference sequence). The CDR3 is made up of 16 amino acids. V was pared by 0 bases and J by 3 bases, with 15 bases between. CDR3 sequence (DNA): TGTGCCAGCAGCTTAGCGGGAGATCCTTCGGGCTACGAGCAGTACTTC. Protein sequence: CASSLAGDPSGYEQYF.

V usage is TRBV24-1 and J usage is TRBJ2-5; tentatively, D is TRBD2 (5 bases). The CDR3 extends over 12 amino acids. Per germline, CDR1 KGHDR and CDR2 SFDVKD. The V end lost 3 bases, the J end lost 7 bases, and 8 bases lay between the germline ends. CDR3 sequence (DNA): TGTGCCACCAGTGATCCTCGGGGGACCCAGTACTTC. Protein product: CATSDPRGTQYF.

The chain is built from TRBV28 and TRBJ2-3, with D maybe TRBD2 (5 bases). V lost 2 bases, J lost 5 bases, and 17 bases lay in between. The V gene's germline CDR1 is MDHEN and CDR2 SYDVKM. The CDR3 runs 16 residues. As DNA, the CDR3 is TGTGCCAGCAGTTTAGAGGTCGCTAGCATTTTAGATACGCAGTATTTT. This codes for CASSLEVASILDTQYF. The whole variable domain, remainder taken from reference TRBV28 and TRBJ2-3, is DVKVTQSSRYLVKRTGEKVFLECVQDMDHENMFWYRQDPGLGLRLIYFSYDVKMKEKGDIPEGYSVSREKKERFSLILESASTNQTSMYLCASSLEVASILDTQYFGPGTRLTVL.

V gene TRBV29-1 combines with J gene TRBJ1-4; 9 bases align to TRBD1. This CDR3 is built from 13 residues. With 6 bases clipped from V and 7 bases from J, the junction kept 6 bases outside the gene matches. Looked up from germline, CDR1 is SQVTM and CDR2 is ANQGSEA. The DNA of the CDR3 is TGCAGCGTGGCCGGGACAGGGCGTGAAAAACTGTTTTTT. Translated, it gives CSVAGTGREKLFF.

In DNA, the CDR3 is TGTGCCAGCAGCTACAGAACTAACTATGGCTACACCTTC. Protein sequence: CASSYRTNYGYTF. J is TRBJ1-2 and V is TRBV27; D remains unclear. CDR3 size: 13 residues. V lost 6 bases and J lost 0, with 8 bases in between. CDR1 is MNHEY and CDR2 is SMNVEV in the germline V gene (reference sequence).

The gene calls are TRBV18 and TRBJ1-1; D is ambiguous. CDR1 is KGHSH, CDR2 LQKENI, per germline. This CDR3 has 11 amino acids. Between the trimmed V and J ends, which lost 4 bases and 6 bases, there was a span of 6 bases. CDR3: CASSLGAEAFF. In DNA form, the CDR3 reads TGTGCCAGCTCACTGGGCGCTGAAGCTTTCTTT.

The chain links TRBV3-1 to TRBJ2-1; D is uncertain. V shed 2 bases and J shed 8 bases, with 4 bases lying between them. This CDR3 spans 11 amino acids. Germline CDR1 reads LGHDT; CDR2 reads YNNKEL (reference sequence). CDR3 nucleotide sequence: TGTGCCAGCAGCCAATCATATGAGCAGTTCTTC. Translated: CASSQSYEQFF.